Shown below are 30 T cell receptor beta chains from a single sample sequenced in a study of shared clonotypes between healthy human individuals. Cells designated naive CD8 were CD45RO-negative and were positively selected for CCR7, with terminally differentiated effector memory CD45RA+ cells excluded. The table came from immunoSEQ multiplex PCR; TCRdb's copy has only in-frame clones and leaves some out. Among millions of clones listed, less than 95% were seen once. The sequenced sample was naive CD8+ T cells sorted from blood. The receptors were sampled from a man aged 18 to 30 in good health.

The chain combines TRBV4-3 with TRBJ2-2; 14 bases match TRBD2. This CDR3 has 21 residues. J lost 3 bases, V lost 2 bases, and 14 bases had no gene match. CDR1 and CDR2 from the germline V gene are LGHNA and YSLEER. The CDR3 sequence: CASSQFTPGLAGVGDTGELFF. The CDR3 DNA reads TGCGCCAGCAGCCAATTCACTCCGGGACTAGCGGGAGTCGGGGACACCGGGGAGCTGTTTTTT.

The CDR3 loop is CASSLAVGPEQYF. CDR3 coding DNA: TGTGCCAGCAGCTTGGCGGTGGGGCCCGAGCAGTACTTC. V gene TRBV5-5 combines with J gene TRBJ2-7; the D gene is possibly TRBD1 (5 bases). CDR1 and CDR2 (germline): SGHKS, YYEKEE (reference sequence). Trimming removed 0 bases from V and 6 bases from J, with 10 bases in between. CDR3 length: 13 amino acids.

The chain carries TRBV7-9 and TRBJ2-3; D remains unclear. Trimming removed 5 bases at V and 3 bases at J, with 3 bases between. CDR1 is SEHNR and CDR2 is FQNEAQ in the germline V gene (reference sequence). The CDR3 covers 11 residues. As DNA, the CDR3 is TGTGCCAGCAGCCAGACAGATACGCAGTATTTT. As protein: CASSQTDTQYF. Full variable domain (rest looked up from reference TRBV7-9 and TRBJ2-3): DTGVSQNPRHKITKRGQNVTFRCDPISEHNRLYWYRQTLGQGPEFLTYFQNEAQLEKSRLLSDRFSAERPKGSFSTLEIQRTEQGDSAMYLCASSQTDTQYFGPGTRLTVL.

The V call is TRBV4-3, the J call TRBJ1-2; TRBD1 aligns across 9 bases. The germline V gene has CDR1 LGHNA and CDR2 YSLEER. V lost 3 bases, J lost 2 bases, and 1 base stayed unmatched. CDR3 length: 14 residues. CDR3 loop: CASSHGQGNYGYTF. In DNA form, the CDR3 reads TGCGCCAGCAGCCATGGACAGGGGAACTATGGCTACACCTTC.

The gene calls are TRBV27 and TRBJ1-5; 8 bases map to TRBD1. This CDR3 has 15 amino acids. J was trimmed by 7 bases and V by 3 bases; bases with no gene match: 8. The germline V gene has CDR1 MNHEY and CDR2 SMNVEV (reference sequence). Here the CDR3 DNA reads TGTGCCAGCAGTTTGACGACAGGGGCTGGCCAGCCCCAGCATTTT. Translating gives CASSLTTGAGQPQHF.

The CDR3 DNA reads as TGTGCCAGCAGCTTAGCGCTTGCAGGGGCTCCTAACTATGGCTACACCTTC. This encodes CASSLALAGAPNYGYTF. The chain combines TRBV7-8 with TRBJ1-2, with a possible D match to TRBD1 (6 bases). The CDR3 has 17 amino acids. V lost 0 bases to trimming and J lost 0 bases, with 14 bases between them. The germline gives CDR1 SGHVS, CDR2 FQNEAQ.

V usage is TRBV9 and J usage is TRBJ2-5; 9 bases map to TRBD1. This CDR3 has 16 residues. Trimming at V came to 3 bases and at J to 2 bases, leaving 8 bases not matched to a gene. The germline V gene has CDR1 SGDLS and CDR2 YYNGEE. The chain's CDR3 is CASSARQGVAQETQYF. CDR3 in DNA: TGTGCCAGCAGCGCCAGACAGGGGGTAGCTCAAGAGACCCAGTACTTC. The full variable domain, rest sourced from reference TRBV9 and TRBJ2-5, is DSGVTQTPKHLITATGQRVTLRCSPRSGDLSVYWYQQSLDQGLQFLIQYYNGEERAKGNILERFSAQQFPDLHSELNLSSLELGDSALYFCASSARQGVAQETQYFGPGTRLLVL.

This chain connects TRBV13 to TRBJ1-4; D is perhaps TRBD1 (5 bases). The CDR3 length is 15 residues. Germline CDR1 is PRHDT and CDR2 is FYEKMQ (reference sequence). V gave up 2 bases and J gave up 8 bases, with 15 bases separating them. The CDR3 DNA follows: TGTGCCAGCAGCTTAAGATCAGGGCGGGAAGAAAAACTGTTTTTT. Translation: CASSLRSGREEKLFF.

The J gene is TRBJ1-2, the V gene TRBV27; D unresolved. V dropped 5 bases and J dropped 3 bases, with 10 bases sitting between them. CDR1 and CDR2 (germline): MNHEY, SMNVEV (reference sequence). This CDR3 region has 13 residues. The CDR3 nucleotides read TGTGCCAGCAGTCGTGGGGAAGACTATGGCTACACCTTC. This translates into CASSRGEDYGYTF.

This sequence joins TRBV27 and TRBJ1-4; TRBD1 agrees at 7 bases. With V trimmed by 7 bases and J by 8 bases, 7 bases remained unmatched. This CDR3 comprises 13 residues. Germline CDR1 reads MNHEY; CDR2 reads SMNVEV (reference sequence). CDR3 bases: TGTGCCAGCACCGACAGGGCAGGGGAAAAACTGTTTTTT. Translated, it gives CASTDRAGEKLFF. Drawing the rest from reference TRBV27 and TRBJ1-4, the complete variable domain is EAQVTQNPRYLITVTGKKLTVTCSQNMNHEYMSWYRQDPGLGLRQIYYSMNVEVTDKGDVPEGYKVSRKEKRNFPLILESPSPNQTSLYFCASTDRAGEKLFFGSGTQLSVL.

The rearrangement uses TRBV5-4 and TRBJ2-1; D is possibly TRBD1 or TRBD2 (5 bases each). The CDR3 runs to 13 residues. CDR1 and CDR2 (germline): SGHNT, YYREEE (reference sequence). Trimming removed 9 bases from V and 6 bases from J, with 16 bases in between. CDR3 sequence: CAIEEWGTNEQFF. The CDR3 nucleotides read TGTGCCATCGAGGAGTGGGGGACCAATGAGCAGTTCTTC.

This clone was seen once. The J gene is TRBJ2-3, the V gene TRBV5-1; a possible D gene is TRBD1 (6 bases). Looked up from germline, CDR1 is SGHRS and CDR2 is YFSETQ. V was clipped by 1 base and J by 0 bases, with 12 bases between them. This CDR3 has 16 amino acids. This CDR3 is CASSLSGQPSTDTQYF. CDR3 nucleotide sequence: TGCGCCAGCAGCTTGAGTGGACAGCCTAGCACAGATACGCAGTATTTT.

This clone was detected once. The chain is built from TRBV2 and TRBJ2-3, with TRBD1 matching over 9 bases. Trimming took 6 bases from V and 5 from J; bases not matched to a gene: 12. The CDR3 spans 16 residues. The germline V gene encodes CDR1 SNHLY and CDR2 FYNNEI. The CDR3 sequence: CASRDPTGGAVDTQYF. DNA of the CDR3: TGTGCCAGCAGGGACCCAACAGGGGGCGCGGTAGATACGCAGTATTTT.

The rearrangement links TRBV6-4 to TRBJ2-7, with 9 positions matching TRBD2. The CDR3 has 17 residues. CDR1 and CDR2 (germline): MRHNA, SNTAGT. The junction had 9 bases not matched to a gene; V was cut back by 0 bases and J by 3 bases. CDR3 region: CASSDSRSSGGFYEQYF. CDR3 in DNA: TGTGCCAGCAGTGACTCGAGGAGTAGCGGGGGTTTCTACGAGCAGTACTTC.

CDR3 region: CASSLAFTGQGQGEQYF. CDR3 DNA: TGTGCCAGCAGCTTAGCTTTCACGGGACAGGGGCAGGGAGAGCAGTACTTC. The V and J genes are TRBV7-9 and TRBJ2-7; 10 bases are a match to TRBD1. CDR3 length: 17 residues. The germline CDR1 and CDR2 sequences are SEHNR and FQNEAQ (reference sequence). Trimming at V came to 0 bases and at J to 7 bases, leaving 12 bases not matched to a gene.

This sequence joins TRBV18 and TRBJ1-3; D is perhaps TRBD1 (6 bases). The V gene lost 5 bases and the J gene lost 8 bases, with 19 bases spanning the gap. In germline, CDR1 is KGHSH, CDR2 LQKENI. There are 15 residues in the CDR3. CDR3 protein: CASSSSPGGSDTIYF. The CDR3 DNA sequence: TGTGCCAGCTCATCTTCCCCCGGGGGCTCGGACACCATATATTTT.

V usage is TRBV28 and J usage is TRBJ2-2, with 7 positions matching TRBD1. Germline CDR1 and CDR2: MDHEN and SYDVKM. V shed 3 bases and J 1 base; nucleotides not matched to a gene: 8. The length of the CDR3 is 17 residues. CDR3 region: CASSFPKQGKNTGELFF. The CDR3 nucleotides read TGTGCCAGCAGTTTCCCTAAACAGGGGAAGAACACCGGGGAGCTGTTTTTT. Looking up the rest from reference TRBV28 and TRBJ2-2 gives the full variable domain: DVKVTQSSRYLVKRTGEKVFLECVQDMDHENMFWYRQDPGLGLRLIYFSYDVKMKEKGDIPEGYSVSREKKERFSLILESASTNQTSMYLCASSFPKQGKNTGELFFGEGSRLTVL.

This chain uses TRBV13 with TRBJ2-7; 10 bases are shared with TRBD1. The CDR3 sequence is 14 residues long. Germline loops: CDR1 PRHDT, CDR2 FYEKMQ (reference sequence). V gave up 5 bases and J gave up 2 bases; unmatched junction bases: 3. CDR3 coding DNA: TGTGCCAGCAGCCGAGGGACAGGGGCCTACGAGCAGTACTTC. The encoded protein is CASSRGTGAYEQYF.

Note on this clone: One end of the junction is discordant with germline, which a read error may explain. J is TRBJ2-4 and V is TRBV15; tentatively, D is TRBD1 or TRBD2 (5 bases each). Germline V gives CDR1 LNHNV, CDR2 YYDKDF (reference sequence). The CDR3 length is 13 residues. In DNA, the CDR3 is TGTGCCACCAGCAGAGCAGAAGGGACCGCAGAACACTTC. The encoded protein is CATSRAEGTAEHF.

This chain links TRBV6-1 with TRBJ1-1; D unresolved. The CDR3 runs to 13 residues. Germline CDR1 is MNHNS and CDR2 is SASEGT. The V and J ends lost 3 bases and 0 bases respectively, with 5 bases between them. The CDR3 sequence: CASSEYLNTEAFF. In nucleotides, the CDR3 is TGTGCCAGCAGTGAGTATCTGAACACTGAAGCTTTCTTT.

The rearrangement links TRBV7-9 to TRBJ2-2; D could derive from TRBD1 or TRBD2 (5 bases each). Germline assignment: CDR1 SEHNR and CDR2 FQNEAQ (reference sequence). The CDR3 length is 16 residues. Trimming removed 2 bases at V and 4 bases at J, with 14 bases between. The CDR3 sequence: CASSLLIGDGTGELFF. The CDR3 nucleotides read TGTGCCAGCAGCTTACTTATCGGGGACGGCACCGGGGAGCTGTTTTTT. Filled out from reference TRBV7-9 and TRBJ2-2, the complete variable domain reads DTGVSQNPRHKITKRGQNVTFRCDPISEHNRLYWYRQTLGQGPEFLTYFQNEAQLEKSRLLSDRFSAERPKGSFSTLEIQRTEQGDSAMYLCASSLLIGDGTGELFFGEGSRLTVL.

The rearrangement uses TRBV30 and TRBJ1-4, with TRBD1 as a possible D gene (5 bases). CDR1 GTSNPN and CDR2 SVGIG come from the germline V gene (reference sequence). The germline V and J ends were trimmed by 2 bases and 0 bases, with 13 bases remaining between them. The CDR3 runs 16 residues. The CDR3 nucleotides are TGTGCCTGGAGTTACGGGGCTATTGCAACTAATGAAAAACTGTTTTTT. Protein product: CAWSYGAIATNEKLFF.

In regard to this clone: At the DNA level, this CDR3 is encoded by other sequences in the same sample as well. The rearrangement joins TRBV6-5 to TRBJ2-7; no clear D. The CDR3 consists of 12 residues. The germline V gene has CDR1 MNHEY and CDR2 SVGAGI. V dropped 3 bases and J dropped 7 bases, with 10 bases sitting between them. The CDR3 is CASSYTGVEQYF. Here the CDR3 DNA reads TGTGCCAGCAGTTATACTGGGGTGGAGCAGTACTTC.

The CDR3 DNA is TGTGCCAGCAGCGTACGGGGGCGAGGAACCTATAGCAATCAGCCCCAGCATTTT. This encodes CASSVRGRGTYSNQPQHF. The chain recombines TRBV9 with TRBJ1-5, with a possible D match to TRBD1 (6 bases). V gave up 1 base and J gave up 0 bases, with 17 bases separating them. The CDR3 has 18 residues. Germline V gives CDR1 SGDLS, CDR2 YYNGEE.

CDR3 loop: CASSLEVVGELFF. CDR3 nucleotides: TGTGCCAGCAGCTTAGAAGTGGTCGGGGAGCTGTTTTTT. The chain couples TRBV11-1 to TRBJ2-2, with no clear D. The ends were cut back, 1 base at V and 7 bases at J, with 7 bases in the middle. CDR3 length: 13 residues. Germline V lookup: CDR1 SGHAT, CDR2 FQDESV (reference sequence).

The chain employs TRBV19 and TRBJ2-1, with D perhaps being TRBD1 or TRBD2 (7 bases each). The CDR3 is made up of 15 amino acids. The germline V and J ends were trimmed by 4 bases and 3 bases, with 13 bases remaining between them. Per germline, CDR1 LNHDA and CDR2 SQIVND (reference sequence). The chain's CDR3 is CASSTAGGVYNEQFF. The CDR3 nucleotides are TGTGCCAGTAGTACCGCAGGGGGGGTCTACAATGAGCAGTTCTTC.

The chain uses TRBV4-3 and TRBJ2-2; 8 positions match TRBD2. The junction had 5 bases not matched to a gene; V was cut back by 4 bases and J by 4 bases. Germline lookup yields CDR1 LGHNA and CDR2 YSLEER. The CDR3 runs to 15 residues. The CDR3 coding sequence is TGCGCCAGCAGCCCAGAGCGGGGGCTCACCGGGGAGCTGTTTTTT. It codes for CASSPERGLTGELFF.

The genes are TRBV5-1 and TRBJ1-2; TRBD1 matches at 9 bases. This CDR3 comprises 14 residues. Germline trimming cut 0 bases from V and 8 bases from J; bases unmatched to any gene: 5. Germline V lookup: CDR1 SGHRS, CDR2 YFSETQ. In DNA, the CDR3 is TGCGCCAGCAGCTTGGAGGGACAGGGAAACGGCTACACCTTC. Translation: CASSLEGQGNGYTF. The full variable domain, with the rest looked up from reference TRBV5-1 and TRBJ1-2, is KAGVTQTPRYLIKTRGQQVTLSCSPISGHRSVSWYQQTPGQGLQFLFEYFSETQRNKGNFPGRFSGRQFSNSRSEMNVSTLELGDSALYLCASSLEGQGNGYTFGSGTRLTVV.

This rearrangement joins TRBV6-5 to TRBJ2-7; 9 nucleotides match TRBD2. The trim removed 2 bases at V and 3 bases at J, leaving 8 bases unmatched. There are 16 residues in the CDR3. Germline values: CDR1 MNHEY, CDR2 SVGAGI. CDR3 residues: CASSYPLREGHYEQYF. CDR3 DNA: TGTGCCAGCAGTTACCCCCTGCGGGAGGGCCACTACGAGCAGTACTTC.

The genes are TRBV5-1 and TRBJ2-1; D is possibly TRBD2 (5 bases). Trimming took 2 bases from V and 8 from J, leaving 17 bases between them. This CDR3 has 15 amino acids. Germline V CDR1 and CDR2: SGHRS, YFSETQ. CDR3 loop: CASSFAGQVGDEQFF. In DNA form, the CDR3 reads TGCGCCAGCAGCTTTGCGGGCCAGGTCGGCGATGAGCAGTTCTTC.